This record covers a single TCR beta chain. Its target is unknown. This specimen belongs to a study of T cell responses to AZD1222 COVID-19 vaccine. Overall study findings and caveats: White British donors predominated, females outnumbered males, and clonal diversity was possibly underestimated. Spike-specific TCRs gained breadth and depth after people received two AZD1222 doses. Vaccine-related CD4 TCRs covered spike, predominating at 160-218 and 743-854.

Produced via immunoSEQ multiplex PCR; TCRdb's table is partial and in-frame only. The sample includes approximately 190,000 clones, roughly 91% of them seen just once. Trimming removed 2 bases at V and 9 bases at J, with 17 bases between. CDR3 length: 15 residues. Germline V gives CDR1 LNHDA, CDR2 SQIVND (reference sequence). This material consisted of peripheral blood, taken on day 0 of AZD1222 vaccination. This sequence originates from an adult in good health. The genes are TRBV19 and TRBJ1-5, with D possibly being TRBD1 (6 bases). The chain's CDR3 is CASSILQGKRLPQHF. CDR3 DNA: TGTGCCAGTAGTATATTACAGGGAAAAAGATTGCCCCAGCATTTT.